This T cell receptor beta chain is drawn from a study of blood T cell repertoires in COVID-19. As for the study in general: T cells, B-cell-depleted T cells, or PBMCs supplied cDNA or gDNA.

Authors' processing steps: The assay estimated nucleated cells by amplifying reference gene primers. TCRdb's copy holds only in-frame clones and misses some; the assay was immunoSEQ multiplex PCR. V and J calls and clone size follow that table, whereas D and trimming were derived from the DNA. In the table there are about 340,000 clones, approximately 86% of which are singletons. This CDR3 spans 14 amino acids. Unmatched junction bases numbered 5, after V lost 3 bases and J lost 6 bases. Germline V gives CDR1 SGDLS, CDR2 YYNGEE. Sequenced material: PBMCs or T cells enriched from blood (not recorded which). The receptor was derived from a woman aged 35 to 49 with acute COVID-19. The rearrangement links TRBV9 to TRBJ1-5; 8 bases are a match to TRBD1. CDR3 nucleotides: TGTGCCAGCAGCGCGGACAGGGTCGGTCAGCCCCAGCATTTT. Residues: CASSADRVGQPQHF.